These T cell receptor beta chains were read from a single sample in a study of cytomegalovirus exposure and HLA in healthy donors. Sequencing was performed with immunoSEQ multiplex PCR; in TCRdb, only in-frame clones are kept and a portion is missing. The sample carries under 200,000 clones, about 75% recorded once. Sequenced input: PBMCs. The receptor set was obtained from a female donor in good health and CMV-seronegative. The CDR3 runs from the conserved cysteine through the conserved F or W. The D gene is left open where the match is weak. Clone size, where shown, is once, few, many, or a class for clones that have expanded.

clone_size	j_call	d_call	cdr3_length	v_call	cdr3_aa	cdr3_nt
once	TRBJ2-7	TRBD2	14	TRBV7-3	CASSLNGGAVEQYF	TGTGCCAGCAGCTTAAACGGGGGGGCCGTCGAGCAGTACTTC
-	TRBJ2-5	-	12	TRBV29-1	CSDKQGGETQYF	TGCAGCGATAAACAGGGCGGGGAGACCCAGTACTTC
-	TRBJ1-2	-	12	TRBV2	CASSDSNYGYTF	TGTGCCAGCTCAGACTCTAACTATGGCTACACCTTC
-	TRBJ2-1	TRBD1	16	TRBV19	CASSPSRGTSYNEQFF	TGTGCCAGTAGTCCCAGCAGGGGGACCTCCTACAATGAGCAGTTCTTC
-	TRBJ2-2	-	15	TRBV27	CASSFWQGPIGELFF	TGTGCCAGCAGTTTCTGGCAGGGGCCCATCGGGGAGCTGTTTTTT
once	TRBJ1-4	-	15	TRBV6-6	CASSYRGAINEKLFF	TGTGCCAGCAGTTACCGGGGGGCGATCAATGAAAAACTGTTTTTT
-	TRBJ2-7	TRBD1	18	TRBV28	CASSLPLGQGKRNYEQYF	TGTGCCAGCAGTTTACCCTTGGGACAGGGGAAACGAAACTACGAGCAGTACTTC
-	TRBJ2-7	TRBD2	14	TRBV9	CASSAGLQPYEQYF	TGTGCCAGCAGCGCGGGACTACAGCCCTACGAGCAGTACTTC
once	TRBJ2-5	-	14	TRBV6-1	CASSEQGLGETQYF	TGTGCCAGCAGTGAACAGGGGTTGGGAGAGACCCAGTACTTC
once	TRBJ2-7	TRBD2	15	TRBV7-2	CASSLGASGGYEQYF	TGTGCCAGCAGCTTAGGGGCTAGCGGGGGGTACGAGCAGTACTTC
-	TRBJ2-2	-	16	TRBV2	CASSSQGRGSTGELFF	TGTGCCAGCAGTTCCCAGGGCAGGGGAAGCACCGGGGAGCTGTTTTTT
-	TRBJ2-1	TRBD1	17	TRBV6-4	CASSVEQGQGVYNEQFF	TGTGCCAGCAGTGTCGAGCAAGGACAGGGGGTGTACAATGAGCAGTTCTTC
few	TRBJ2-7	TRBD1	13	TRBV27	CAKNRDRVPEQYF	TGTGCCAAAAACCGGGACAGGGTCCCCGAGCAGTACTTC
-	TRBJ1-1	TRBD1	16	TRBV30	CAWSVERQGAKAEAFF	TGTGCCTGGAGTGTAGAAAGGCAGGGGGCGAAGGCTGAAGCTTTCTTT
-	TRBJ2-3	TRBD2	15	TRBV28	CASRLLGLAEDTQYF	TGTGCCAGCAGGCTCCTGGGACTAGCAGAAGATACGCAGTATTTT
-	TRBJ2-5	TRBD2	14	TRBV15	CATKERGGAETQYF	TGTGCCACCAAGGAGCGGGGGGGCGCGGAGACCCAGTACTTC
-	TRBJ2-2	-	13	TRBV19	CASSVTGYGELFF	TGTGCCAGTAGCGTTACAGGTTACGGGGAGCTGTTTTTT
-	TRBJ2-7	TRBD1	16	TRBV7-2	CASSPRTGVISYEQYF	TGTGCCAGCAGCCCAAGGACAGGGGTGATCTCCTACGAGCAGTACTTC
-	TRBJ2-1	TRBD1	13	TRBV5-1	CASSGTGVNEQFF	TGCGCCAGCAGTGGGACAGGGGTGAATGAGCAGTTCTTC
-	TRBJ2-7	TRBD2	16	TRBV18	CASSPQGLAGVEEQYF	TGTGCCAGCTCACCGCAGGGACTAGCGGGAGTGGAGGAGCAGTACTTC
-	TRBJ1-1	-	14	TRBV7-6	CASSLDAMETEAFF	TGTGCCAGCAGCTTAGACGCGATGGAGACTGAAGCTTTCTTT
-	TRBJ2-7	TRBD1	15	TRBV5-1	CASSLAWTGGYEQYF	TGCGCCAGCAGCTTGGCCTGGACAGGGGGCTACGAGCAGTACTTC
-	TRBJ1-5	-	15	TRBV28	CASSSEGRFNQPQHF	TGTGCCAGCAGCTCCGAGGGGAGGTTCAATCAGCCCCAGCATTTT
-	TRBJ2-3	-	14	TRBV10-2	CASRPAVSTDTQYF	TGCGCCAGCCGGCCGGCGGTTAGCACAGATACGCAGTATTTT
-	TRBJ2-5	TRBD2	15	TRBV13	CASSDRGEGIETQYF	TGTGCCAGCAGCGACCGGGGGGAAGGGATCGAGACCCAGTACTTC
-	TRBJ1-2	-	14	TRBV27	CASSSPGLNYGYTF	TGTGCCAGCAGTAGCCCGGGACTCAACTATGGCTACACCTTC
-	TRBJ1-3	-	15	TRBV6-8	CASSSPHRRGNTIYF	TGTGCCAGCAGTTCCCCTCATAGGAGGGGAAACACCATATATTTT
-	TRBJ2-7	-	17	TRBV7-2	CASSLGGLREGSHEQYF	TGTGCCAGCAGCTTAGGTGGGCTCCGGGAAGGGTCCCACGAGCAGTACTTC
-	TRBJ2-7	-	13	TRBV5-1	CASSPGDVYEQYF	TGCGCCAGCAGCCCAGGGGACGTATACGAGCAGTACTTC
-	TRBJ2-7	-	13	TRBV6-1	CASSELQDYEQYF	TGTGCCAGCAGTGAGTTACAAGACTACGAGCAGTACTTC
few	TRBJ1-2	-	12	TRBV30	CAWSVLDYGYTF	TGTGCCTGGAGTGTATTAGACTATGGCTACACCTTC
-	TRBJ2-6	-	13	TRBV4-1	CASSQSGANVLTF	TGCGCCAGCAGCCAATCGGGGGCCAACGTCCTGACTTTC
-	TRBJ2-2	-	13	TRBV13	CASRGGYTGELFF	TGTGCCAGCAGGGGGGGATACACCGGGGAGCTGTTTTTT
-	TRBJ1-1	-	13	TRBV7-9	CASSLAGRTEAFF	TGTGCCAGCAGCTTAGCTGGGAGAACTGAAGCTTTCTTT
-	TRBJ2-7	TRBD1	13	TRBV11-3	CASSLNRGYEQYF	TGTGCCAGCAGCTTAAACAGGGGTTACGAGCAGTACTTC
few	TRBJ1-2	-	15	TRBV7-2	CASSLSGRGEYGYTF	TGTGCCAGCAGCTTATCGGGCAGGGGCGAGTATGGCTACACCTTC
few	TRBJ2-1	TRBD1	15	TRBV9	CASSARTGPYNEQFF	TGTGCCAGCAGCGCCCGGACAGGCCCATACAATGAGCAGTTCTTC
-	TRBJ2-7	TRBD1	15	TRBV6-5	CASRLRDRDSYEQYF	TGTGCCAGCAGGCTTCGGGACAGGGACTCCTACGAGCAGTACTTC
-	TRBJ2-7	-	13	TRBV30	CAWSVRRGFEQYF	TGTGCCTGGAGTGTACGGAGGGGCTTTGAGCAGTACTTC
once	TRBJ1-4	-	15	TRBV10-3	CAISESAAFPEKLFF	TGTGCCATCAGTGAGTCGGCAGCGTTTCCTGAAAAACTGTTTTTT
-	TRBJ2-7	-	17	TRBV27	CASSRGGAGAANYEQYF	TGTGCCAGCAGCCGTGGGGGTGCGGGGGCCGCTAACTACGAGCAGTACTTC
-	TRBJ2-7	TRBD1	14	TRBV11-2	CASSSYRGSYEQYF	TGTGCCAGCAGCTCGTACAGGGGATCCTACGAGCAGTACTTC
-	TRBJ2-1	-	15	TRBV9	CASSVGGGTYNEQFF	TGTGCCAGCAGCGTAGGAGGGGGAACCTACAATGAGCAGTTCTTC
-	TRBJ2-7	-	16	TRBV4-1	CASSLRESTASYEQYF	TGCGCCAGCAGCCTGAGGGAGAGCACAGCGTCCTACGAGCAGTACTTC
-	TRBJ1-2	TRBD1	14	TRBV5-1	CASSLEPDRGGYTF	TGCGCCAGCAGCTTGGAACCGGACAGGGGAGGCTACACCTTC
-	TRBJ2-4	-	13	TRBV7-6	CASSLASGNIQYF	TGTGCCAGCAGCTTAGCCTCGGGAAACATTCAGTACTTC
-	TRBJ2-5	-	12	TRBV2	CASTTYEETQYF	TGTGCCAGCACAACATATGAAGAGACCCAGTACTTC
-	TRBJ2-7	TRBD1	15	TRBV30	CAWRISGQGTYEQYF	TGTGCCTGGAGAATATCGGGACAGGGGACGTACGAGCAGTACTTC
-	TRBJ2-1	TRBD2	16	TRBV7-2	CASTRAGTRWDNEQFF	TGTGCCAGCACCCGGGCCGGGACTAGGTGGGACAATGAGCAGTTCTTC
-	TRBJ2-3	-	14	TRBV5-1	CASSLGRETDTQYF	TGCGCCAGCAGCTTGGGCAGGGAAACAGATACGCAGTATTTT
-	TRBJ2-7	TRBD2	15	TRBV6-5	CASSYSTSGSSEQYF	TGTGCCAGCAGTTACTCGACTAGCGGGAGTTCCGAGCAGTACTTC
-	TRBJ2-5	TRBD1	15	TRBV18	CASSPLVGQRETQYF	TGTGCCAGCTCACCGTTGGTGGGACAGAGGGAGACCCAGTACTTC
-	TRBJ2-4	-	14	TRBV6-5	CASSNRGAKNIQYF	TGTGCCAGCAGCAACCGAGGGGCCAAAAACATTCAGTACTTC
few	TRBJ2-1	TRBD1	15	TRBV19	CASSRFSDRSNEQFF	TGTGCCAGTAGCCGATTCTCGGACAGGTCTAATGAGCAGTTCTTC
-	TRBJ1-1	TRBD1	17	TRBV27	CASSRDRGLVGTAEAFF	TGTGCCAGCAGTCGGGACAGGGGGCTGGTTGGAACGGCTGAAGCTTTCTTT
-	TRBJ2-1	-	16	TRBV4-3	CASSHARGIGKNEQFF	TGCGCCAGCAGCCACGCCCGAGGGATCGGGAAGAATGAGCAGTTCTTC